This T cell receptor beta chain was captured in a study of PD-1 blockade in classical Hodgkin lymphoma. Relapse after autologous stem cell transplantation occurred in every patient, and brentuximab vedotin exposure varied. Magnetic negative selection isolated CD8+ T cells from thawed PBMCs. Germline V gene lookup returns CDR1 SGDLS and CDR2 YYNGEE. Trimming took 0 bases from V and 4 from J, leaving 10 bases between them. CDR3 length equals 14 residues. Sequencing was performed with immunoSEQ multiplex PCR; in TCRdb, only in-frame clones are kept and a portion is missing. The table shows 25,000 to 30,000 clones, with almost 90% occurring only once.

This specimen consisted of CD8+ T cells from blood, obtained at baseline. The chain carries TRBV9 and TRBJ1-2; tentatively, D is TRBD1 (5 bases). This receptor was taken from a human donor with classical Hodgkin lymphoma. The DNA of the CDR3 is TGTGCCAGCAGCGTAGAGGGGTCCTTCTATGGCTACACCTTC. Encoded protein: CASSVEGSFYGYTF. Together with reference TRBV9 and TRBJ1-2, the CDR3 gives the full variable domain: DSGVTQTPKHLITATGQRVTLRCSPRSGDLSVYWYQQSLDQGLQFLIQYYNGEERAKGNILERFSAQQFPDLHSELNLSSLELGDSALYFCASSVEGSFYGYTFGSGTRLTVV.